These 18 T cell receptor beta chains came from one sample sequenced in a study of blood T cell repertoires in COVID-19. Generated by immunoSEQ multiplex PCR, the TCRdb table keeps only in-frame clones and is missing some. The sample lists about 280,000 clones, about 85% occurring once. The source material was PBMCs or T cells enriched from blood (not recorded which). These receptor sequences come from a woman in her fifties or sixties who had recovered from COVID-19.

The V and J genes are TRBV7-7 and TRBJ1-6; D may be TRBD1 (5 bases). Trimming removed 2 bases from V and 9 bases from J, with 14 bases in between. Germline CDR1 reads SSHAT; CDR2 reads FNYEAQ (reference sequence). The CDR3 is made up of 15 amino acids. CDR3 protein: CASSLHPGNGSPLHF. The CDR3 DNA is TGTGCCAGCAGCTTACACCCAGGGAACGGTTCACCCCTCCACTTT.

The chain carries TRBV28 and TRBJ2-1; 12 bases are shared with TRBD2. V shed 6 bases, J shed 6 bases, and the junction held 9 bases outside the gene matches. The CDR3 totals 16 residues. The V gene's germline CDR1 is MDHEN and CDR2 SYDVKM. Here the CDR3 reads CASSSSGGVFPNEQFF. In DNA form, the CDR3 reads TGTGCCAGCAGCTCTAGCGGGGGGGTGTTTCCCAATGAGCAGTTCTTC.

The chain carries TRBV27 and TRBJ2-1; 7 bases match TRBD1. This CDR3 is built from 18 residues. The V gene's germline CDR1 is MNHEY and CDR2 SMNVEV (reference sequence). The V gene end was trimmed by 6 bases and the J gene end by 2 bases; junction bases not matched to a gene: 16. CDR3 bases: TGTGCCAGCAGCCCCGGGACAGCCCGTGGGAGTGCCTACAATGAGCAGTTCTTC. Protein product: CASSPGTARGSAYNEQFF.

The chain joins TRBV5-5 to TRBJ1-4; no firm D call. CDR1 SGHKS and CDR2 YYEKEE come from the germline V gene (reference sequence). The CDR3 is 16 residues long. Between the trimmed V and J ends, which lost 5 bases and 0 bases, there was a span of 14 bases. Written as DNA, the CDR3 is TGTGCCAGCAGTTACACCCCGCTTGCAACTAATGAAAAACTGTTTTTT. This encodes CASSYTPLATNEKLFF.

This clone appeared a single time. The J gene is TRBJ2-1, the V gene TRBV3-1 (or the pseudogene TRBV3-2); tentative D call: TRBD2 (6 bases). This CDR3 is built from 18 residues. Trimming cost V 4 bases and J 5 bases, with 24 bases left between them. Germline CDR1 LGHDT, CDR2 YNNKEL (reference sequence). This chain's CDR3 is CASSLWRGLADPDNEQFF. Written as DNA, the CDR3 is TGTGCCAGCAGCCTCTGGCGGGGCTTAGCGGACCCCGACAATGAGCAGTTCTTC.

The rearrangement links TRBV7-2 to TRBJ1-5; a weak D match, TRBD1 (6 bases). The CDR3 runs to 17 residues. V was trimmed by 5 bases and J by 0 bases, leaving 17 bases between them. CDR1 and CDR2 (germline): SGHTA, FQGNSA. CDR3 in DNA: TGTGCCAGCAGCCTGGGGTCGACAGGATATAGCAATCAGCCCCAGCATTTT. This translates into CASSLGSTGYSNQPQHF.

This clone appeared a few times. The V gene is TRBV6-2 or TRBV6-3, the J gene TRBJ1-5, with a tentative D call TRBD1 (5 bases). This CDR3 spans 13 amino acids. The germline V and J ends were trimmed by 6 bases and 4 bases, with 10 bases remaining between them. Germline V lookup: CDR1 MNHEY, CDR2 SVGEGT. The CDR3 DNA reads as TGTGCCAGCAGCCAGACAGAGAATCAGCCCCAGCATTTT. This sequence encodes CASSQTENQPQHF.

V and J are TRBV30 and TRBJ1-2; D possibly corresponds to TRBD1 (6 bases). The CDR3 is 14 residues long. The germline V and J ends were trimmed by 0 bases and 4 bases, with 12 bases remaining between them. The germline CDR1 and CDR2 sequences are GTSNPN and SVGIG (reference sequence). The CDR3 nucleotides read TGTGCCTGGAGTGTAGGGCAGGGGATCTATGGCTACACCTTC. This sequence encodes CAWSVGQGIYGYTF.

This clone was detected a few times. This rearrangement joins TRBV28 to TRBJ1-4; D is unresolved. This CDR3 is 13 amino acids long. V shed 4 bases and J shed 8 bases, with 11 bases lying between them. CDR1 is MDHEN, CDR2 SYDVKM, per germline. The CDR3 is CASSYQTREKLFF. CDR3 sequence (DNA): TGTGCCAGCAGTTACCAGACTAGGGAAAAACTGTTTTTT.

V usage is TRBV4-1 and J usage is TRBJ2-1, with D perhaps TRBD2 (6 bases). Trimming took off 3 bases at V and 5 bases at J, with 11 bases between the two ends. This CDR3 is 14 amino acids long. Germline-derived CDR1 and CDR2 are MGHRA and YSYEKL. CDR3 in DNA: TGCGCCAGCAGCCATTGGACGGGGGACAATGAGCAGTTCTTC. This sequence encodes CASSHWTGDNEQFF.

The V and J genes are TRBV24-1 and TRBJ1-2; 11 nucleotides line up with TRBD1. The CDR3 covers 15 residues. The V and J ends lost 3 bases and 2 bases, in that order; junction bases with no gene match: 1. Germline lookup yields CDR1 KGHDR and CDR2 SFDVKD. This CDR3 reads CATSDGTGGNYGYTF. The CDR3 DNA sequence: TGTGCCACCAGTGATGGGACAGGGGGAAACTATGGCTACACCTTC.

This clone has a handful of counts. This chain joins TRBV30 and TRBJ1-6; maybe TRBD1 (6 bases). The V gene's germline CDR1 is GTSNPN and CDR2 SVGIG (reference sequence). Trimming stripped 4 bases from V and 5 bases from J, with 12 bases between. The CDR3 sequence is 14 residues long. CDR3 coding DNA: TGTGCCTGGACATCAGGACAGCATAATTCACCCCTCCACTTT. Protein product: CAWTSGQHNSPLHF.

Here the CDR3 DNA reads TGTGCCAGCGTGCTGAATACGTTTAGCTCCTATAATTCACCCCTCCACTTT. Translated, it gives CASVLNTFSSYNSPLHF. The genes are TRBV11-2 and TRBJ1-6; D gene unclear. Trimming stripped 8 bases from V and 0 bases from J, with 17 bases between. The CDR3 covers 17 residues. Looked up from germline, CDR1 is SGHAT and CDR2 is FQNNGV.

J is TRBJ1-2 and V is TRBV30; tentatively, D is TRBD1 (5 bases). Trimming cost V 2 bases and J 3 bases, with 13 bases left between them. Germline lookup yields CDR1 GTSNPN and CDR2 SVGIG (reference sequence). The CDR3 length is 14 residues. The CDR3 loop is CAWSPRGGYYGYTF. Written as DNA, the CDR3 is TGTGCCTGGAGTCCACGGGGGGGATACTATGGCTACACCTTC.

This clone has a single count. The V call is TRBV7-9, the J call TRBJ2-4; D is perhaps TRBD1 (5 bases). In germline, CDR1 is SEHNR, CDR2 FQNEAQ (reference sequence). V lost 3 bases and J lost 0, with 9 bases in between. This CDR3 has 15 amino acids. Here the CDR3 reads CASSLTERAKNIQYF. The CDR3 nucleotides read TGTGCCAGCAGCTTGACAGAGAGAGCCAAAAACATTCAGTACTTC.

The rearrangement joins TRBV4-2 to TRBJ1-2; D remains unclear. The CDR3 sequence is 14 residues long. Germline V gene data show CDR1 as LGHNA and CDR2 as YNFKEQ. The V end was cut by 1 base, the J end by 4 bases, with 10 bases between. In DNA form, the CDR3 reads TGTGCCAGCAGCCAAGGAGACGTAGCCTATGGCTACACCTTC. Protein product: CASSQGDVAYGYTF.

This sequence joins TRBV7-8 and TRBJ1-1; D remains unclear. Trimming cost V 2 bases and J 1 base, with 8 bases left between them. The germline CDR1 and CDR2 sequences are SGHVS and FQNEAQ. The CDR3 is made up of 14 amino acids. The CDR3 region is CASSLTSGNTEAFF. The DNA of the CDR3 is TGTGCCAGCAGCTTAACCAGCGGGAACACTGAAGCTTTCTTT. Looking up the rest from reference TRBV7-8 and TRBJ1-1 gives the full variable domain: GAGVSQSPRYKVAKRGQDVALRCDPISGHVSLFWYQQALGQGPEFLTYFQNEAQLDKSGLPSDRFFAERPEGSVSTLKIQRTQQEDSAVYLCASSLTSGNTEAFFGQGTRLTVV.

The CDR3 loop is CASSQTSGGLTDTQYF. CDR3 nucleotides: TGTGCCAGCAGCCAGACTAGCGGGGGGCTCACAGATACGCAGTATTTT. The chain combines TRBV7-3 with TRBJ2-3; 13 nucleotides line up with TRBD2. V lost 5 bases to trimming and J lost 2 bases; unmatched junction nucleotides: 4. CDR1 is SGHTA and CDR2 is FQGTGA in the germline V gene. CDR3 size: 16 residues. Full variable domain (remainder filled in from reference TRBV7-3 and TRBJ2-3): GAGVSQTPSNKVTEKGKYVELRCDPISGHTALYWYRQSLGQGPEFLIYFQGTGAADDSGLPNDRFFAVRPEGSVSTLKIQRTERGDSAVYLCASSQTSGGLTDTQYFGPGTRLTVL.